This is a list of T cell receptor beta chains from one sample in a study of somatic mutations in cytotoxic T cells in rheumatoid arthritis. Only in-frame clones appear in the TCRdb table, and some are missing; sequencing was by immunoSEQ multiplex PCR. The profile covers some 25,000 clones, with roughly 74% appearing a single time and 9.5% to 10% taken by the ten largest. Sequencing input: CD8+ T cells sorted from blood. These receptors came from a woman in her late teens or twenties in good health. The CDR3 runs from the conserved cysteine through the conserved F or W. The D gene is left open where the match is weak. Not all rows give a size; the values are once, few, many and, for expanded clones, a class.

size	D	length	V	J	DNA	CDR3
-	-	16	TRBV18	TRBJ1-2	TGTGCCAGCTCACCCCGACAGTTCGATACTAACTATGGCTACACCTTC	CASSPRQFDTNYGYTF
-	-	13	TRBV7-9	TRBJ2-3	TGTGCCAGCAGCTTAGCGGACACAGATACGCAGTATTTT	CASSLADTDTQYF
-	-	14	TRBV2	TRBJ2-2	TGTGCCAGCAGTGAAGGGGGCGGGGATGGGGAGCTGTTTTTT	CASSEGGGDGELFF
-	-	14	TRBV7-6	TRBJ1-5	TGTGCCAGCAGCTTTGGGGGCGACAATCAGCCCCAGCATTTT	CASSFGGDNQPQHF
-	-	11	TRBV5-1	TRBJ1-1	TGCGCCAGCAGCTTGGGCACTGAAGCTTTCTTT	CASSLGTEAFF
-	TRBD2	16	TRBV5-1	TRBJ2-3	TGCGCCAGCAGCCGGGGGGGATTTGAATGGGCAGATACGCAGTATTTT	CASSRGGFEWADTQYF
-	-	14	TRBV21-1	TRBJ1-3	TGTGCCAGCAGACAGGTAAGCTCTGGAAACACCATATATTTT	CASRQVSSGNTIYF
-	TRBD1	14	TRBV27	TRBJ1-1	TGTGCCAGCAGTTTTGCAGGGGGGAACACTGAAGCTTTCTTT	CASSFAGGNTEAFF
-	-	15	TRBV28	TRBJ2-3	TGTGCCAGCAGTCCTATGTTGGAGGTTACAGATACGCAGTATTTT	CASSPMLEVTDTQYF
-	-	14	TRBV19	TRBJ2-1	TGTGCCAGTAGTATAGATCAGGGGCCCAATGAGCAGTTCTTC	CASSIDQGPNEQFF
few	-	13	TRBV9	TRBJ1-1	TGTGCCAGCAGCGTAGGGACAGTGACTGAAGCTTTCTTT	CASSVGTVTEAFF
-	-	13	TRBV7-6	TRBJ2-2	TGTGCCAGCAGCCCGTCAGGGACCGGGGAGCTGTTTTTT	CASSPSGTGELFF
-	-	15	TRBV11-2	TRBJ1-4	TGTGCCAGCAGCCTCCTGTGGGGAGGGGATGAAAAACTGTTTTTT	CASSLLWGGDEKLFF
-	-	15	TRBV30	TRBJ1-2	TGTGCCTGGAGTACCACAGGGCTGAACCTCTATGGCTACACCTTC	CAWSTTGLNLYGYTF
few	-	12	TRBV27	TRBJ1-4	TGTGCCAGCAGTGGGCTTGATGAAAAACTGTTTTTT	CASSGLDEKLFF
few	-	11	TRBV19	TRBJ1-2	TGTGCCATCCGGGACAACTATGGCTACACCTTC	CAIRDNYGYTF
-	-	14	TRBV28	TRBJ2-1	TGTGCCAGCAGTTTTTATAAAGTTAGAGATGAGCAGTTCTTC	CASSFYKVRDEQFF
once	-	12	TRBV5-8	TRBJ1-4	TGTGCCAGCAGCGTTGTGATGGAAAAACTGTTTTTT	CASSVVMEKLFF
-	-	13	TRBV6-5	TRBJ2-7	TGTGCCAGCAGTTACTCGCTAGCCTACGAGCAGTACTTC	CASSYSLAYEQYF
few	-	12	TRBV11-2	TRBJ1-3	TGTGCCAGCAGCTTAGCTGGAAACACCATATATTTT	CASSLAGNTIYF
-	TRBD2	16	TRBV5-1	TRBJ2-5	TGCGCCAGCAGCTTGGAGACTAGCGGGATTGGTGAGACCCAGTACTTC	CASSLETSGIGETQYF
-	-	14	TRBV7-9	TRBJ2-5	TGTGCCAGCAGCTCAGTTGTTCGCCAAGAGACCCAGTACTTC	CASSSVVRQETQYF
few	-	15	TRBV4-1	TRBJ2-1	TGCGCCAGCAGCCAAGGGGCGGGATCTCGCAATGAGCAGTTCTTC	CASSQGAGSRNEQFF
-	TRBD1	14	TRBV19	TRBJ1-2	TGTGCCAGTAGTCCAGGGACAGGGGCCTATGGCTACACCTTC	CASSPGTGAYGYTF
-	TRBD2	14	TRBV7-9	TRBJ2-3	TGTGCCAGCAGCTCCCCGGGGGGAGGAGATACGCAGTATTTT	CASSSPGGGDTQYF
-	-	13	TRBV28	TRBJ1-5	TGTGCCAGCAGTCCAGGGGGCAATCAGCCCCAGCATTTT	CASSPGGNQPQHF
-	-	14	TRBV21-1	TRBJ2-1	TGTGCCAGCAGCAAATATCACTCCTACAATGAGCAGTTCTTC	CASSKYHSYNEQFF
-	TRBD2	14	TRBV4-1	TRBJ2-1	TGCGCCAGCAGCCCGAGCGGGAGGGCTTATGAGCAGTTCTTC	CASSPSGRAYEQFF
-	-	15	TRBV28	TRBJ2-1	TGTGCCAGCAGTTCCACAGGCGCGCTGTACAATGAGCAGTTCTTC	CASSSTGALYNEQFF
-	TRBD2	14	TRBV6-1	TRBJ2-7	TGTGCCAGCAACTCCCTAGCGGGAGGTTACGAGCAGTACTTC	CASNSLAGGYEQYF
-	-	13	TRBV27	TRBJ1-5	TGTGCCAGCAGAGTCAGGGCCCATCAGCCCCAGCATTTT	CASRVRAHQPQHF
-	-	13	TRBV5-6	TRBJ1-1	TGTGCCAGCAGCTTCGGTCTGAACACTGAAGCTTTCTTT	CASSFGLNTEAFF
few	-	15	TRBV9	TRBJ1-2	TGTGCCAGCAGCATCGGACAGACCCAAGTCTATGGCTACACCTTC	CASSIGQTQVYGYTF
-	-	16	TRBV15	TRBJ2-3	TGTGCCACCAGCACAAGCCCCGGTCCCCCCACAGATACGCAGTATTTT	CATSTSPGPPTDTQYF
few	TRBD1	16	TRBV27	TRBJ1-1	TGTGCCAGCGCCGGGGACAGGGGTTGGGTGATCACTGAAGCTTTCTTT	CASAGDRGWVITEAFF
few	-	14	TRBV7-9	TRBJ2-1	TGTGCCAGCAGCCCCCGGGACAAGACCAATGAGCAGTTCTTC	CASSPRDKTNEQFF
-	-	13	TRBV28	TRBJ1-1	TGTGCCAGCACTTTGTCAGGGAACACTGAAGCTTTCTTT	CASTLSGNTEAFF
-	TRBD1	14	TRBV18	TRBJ2-5	TGTGCCAGCTCCCCCGGGACAGCGCAAGAGACCCAGTACTTC	CASSPGTAQETQYF
-	-	12	TRBV7-2	TRBJ2-3	TGTGCCAGCAGCTTAGGTCCAGATACGCAGTATTTT	CASSLGPDTQYF
-	TRBD2	15	TRBV30	TRBJ2-1	TGTGCCTGGAGTGTTTCTAGCGGGGGTCACAATGAGCAGTTCTTC	CAWSVSSGGHNEQFF
few	-	12	TRBV7-9	TRBJ2-1	TGTGCCAGCACCGTGGGGGGCAATGAGCAGTTCTTC	CASTVGGNEQFF
once	-	11	TRBV28	TRBJ2-7	TGTGCCAGCCTAGACAGCTACGAGCAGTACTTC	CASLDSYEQYF
-	-	16	TRBV4-2	TRBJ1-3	TGTGCCAGCAGCCAAGAGTCCGGGCTCACGGGAAACACCATATATTTT	CASSQESGLTGNTIYF
-	-	15	TRBV27	TRBJ2-1	TGTGCCAGCAGTTTTGGGGGCGGCGAGTTCAATGAGCAGTTCTTC	CASSFGGGEFNEQFF
-	-	16	TRBV5-1	TRBJ2-6	TGCGCCAGCAGCCCCCACTCACCAACTGGGGCCAACGTCCTGACTTTC	CASSPHSPTGANVLTF
medium-sized	-	15	TRBV2	TRBJ2-7	TGTGCCAGCAGTGACGTTGGTGGCGGGTCCTACGAGCAGTACTTC	CASSDVGGGSYEQYF
-	-	14	TRBV2	TRBJ2-2	TGTGCCAGCCGGTTGTCGTTATACACCGGGGAGCTGTTTTTT	CASRLSLYTGELFF
-	-	16	TRBV9	TRBJ2-1	TGTGCCAGCAGCGTCTCCGGGGCGACCGACTACAATGAGCAGTTCTTC	CASSVSGATDYNEQFF
few	-	15	TRBV5-4	TRBJ1-2	TGTGCCAGCAGCTTGGCAGGGTCCCCGCCGGATGGCTACACCTTC	CASSLAGSPPDGYTF
-	-	18	TRBV11-2	TRBJ2-2	TGTGCCAGCAGCTTATTTGCCAGCCTCTATACGAACACCGGGGAGCTGTTTTTT	CASSLFASLYTNTGELFF
-	-	14	TRBV15	TRBJ2-2	TGTGCCACCAGCAGAGATCGGAACACCGGGGAGCTGTTTTTT	CATSRDRNTGELFF
-	-	14	TRBV27	TRBJ2-1	TGTGCCAGCAGTTCCCTCGGAGGACGCAATGAGCAGTTCTTC	CASSSLGGRNEQFF